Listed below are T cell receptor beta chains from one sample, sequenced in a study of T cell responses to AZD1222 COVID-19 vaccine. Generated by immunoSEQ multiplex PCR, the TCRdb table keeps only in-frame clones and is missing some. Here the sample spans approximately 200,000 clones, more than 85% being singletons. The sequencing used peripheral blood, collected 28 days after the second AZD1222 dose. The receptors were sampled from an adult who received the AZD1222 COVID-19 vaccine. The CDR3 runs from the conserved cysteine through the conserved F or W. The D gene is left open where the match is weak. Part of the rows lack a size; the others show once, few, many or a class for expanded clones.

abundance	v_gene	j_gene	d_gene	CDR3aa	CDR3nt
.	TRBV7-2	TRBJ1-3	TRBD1	CASSLRTGAGNTIYF	TGTGCCAGCAGCTTGCGTACAGGGGCGGGAAACACCATATATTTT
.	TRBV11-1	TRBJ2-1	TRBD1	CASSTTGSYNEQFF	TGTGCCAGCAGCACGACAGGGTCCTACAATGAGCAGTTCTTC
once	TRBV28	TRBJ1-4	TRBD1	CASLAPDRGRGFTNEKLFF	TGTGCCAGCCTCGCCCCCGACAGGGGGCGAGGGTTTACTAATGAAAAACTGTTTTTT
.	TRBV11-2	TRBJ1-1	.	CASSLGKFFEAFF	TGTGCCAGCAGCTTAGGAAAGTTCTTTGAAGCTTTCTTT
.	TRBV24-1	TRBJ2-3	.	CATSDFRDTQYF	TGTGCCACCAGTGATTTTAGGGATACGCAGTATTTT
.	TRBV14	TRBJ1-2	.	CASSQLEGLNYGYTF	TGTGCCAGCAGCCAGCTTGAGGGCCTAAACTATGGCTACACCTTC
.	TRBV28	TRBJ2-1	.	CASSLATLGGIEQFF	TGTGCCAGCAGTTTAGCCACCCTAGGGGGGATTGAGCAGTTCTTC
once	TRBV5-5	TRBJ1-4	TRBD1	CASSDTNRGHNEKLFF	TGTGCCAGCAGCGACACAAACAGGGGGCATAATGAAAAACTGTTTTTT
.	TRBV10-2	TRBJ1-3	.	CASSDGGSGNTIYF	TGCGCCAGCAGTGATGGGGGGTCTGGAAACACCATATATTTT
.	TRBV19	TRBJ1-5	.	CASSPRDSHQPQHF	TGTGCCAGTAGTCCCCGGGACTCCCATCAGCCCCAGCATTTT
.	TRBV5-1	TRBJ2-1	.	CASSLGRNEQFF	TGCGCCAGCAGCTTGGGACGCAATGAGCAGTTCTTC
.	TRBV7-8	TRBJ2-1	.	CASSLGPAGPYNEQFF	TGTGCCAGCAGCTTAGGCCCGGCGGGACCCTACAATGAGCAGTTCTTC
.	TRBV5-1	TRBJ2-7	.	CASSLGLGPPQYF	TGCGCCAGCAGCTTGGGGTTAGGTCCGCCCCAGTACTTC
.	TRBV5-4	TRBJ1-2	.	CASSLGTEWGYGYTF	TGTGCCAGCAGCTTAGGGACGGAATGGGGGTATGGCTACACCTTC
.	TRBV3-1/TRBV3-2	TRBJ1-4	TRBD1	CASSQPHRGVNEKLFF	TGTGCCAGCAGCCAACCCCACAGGGGAGTGAATGAAAAACTGTTTTTT